This record concerns one T cell receptor (beta chain) sequence. Its target is not known. With 60 Vbeta and 13 Jbeta primers, the PCR was carried out. Assay used: immunoSEQ multiplex PCR; TCRdb lists only in-frame clones, some missing. The table has 150,000 or so clones, around 72% seen once. This specimen comes from a study of cytomegalovirus exposure and HLA in healthy donors. This CDR3 is 14 amino acids long. The V end was cut by 3 bases, the J end by 2 bases, with 10 bases between. CDR1 is LNHDA and CDR2 is SQIVND in the germline V gene (reference sequence). Findings and limits, study-wide: About 87% or about 30% of the time was how often most TCR beta V segments were productive, according to an earlier analysis. The study designated 150 or so TCR beta chains cytomegalovirus-associated.

Sequencing was done on a sample of PBMCs. The sequence was collected from a woman in her thirties or forties in good health and CMV-seropositive. J is TRBJ1-1 and V is TRBV19; D is uncertain. CDR3: CASSMAGVNTEAFF. The CDR3 DNA reads TGTGCCAGTAGTATGGCCGGGGTAAACACTGAAGCTTTCTTT.